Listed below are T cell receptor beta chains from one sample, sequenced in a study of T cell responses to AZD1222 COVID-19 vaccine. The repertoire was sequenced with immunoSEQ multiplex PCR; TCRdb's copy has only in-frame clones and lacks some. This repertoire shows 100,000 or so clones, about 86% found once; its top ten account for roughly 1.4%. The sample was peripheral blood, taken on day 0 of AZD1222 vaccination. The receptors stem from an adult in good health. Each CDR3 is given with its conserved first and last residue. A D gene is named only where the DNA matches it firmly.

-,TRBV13,CASSWEGRGPRPGANVLTF
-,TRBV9,CASTPSLRGTGELFF
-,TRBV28,CASSLFGGAGNTIYF
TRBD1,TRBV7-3,CASSFNRQGIGTGELFF
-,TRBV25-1,CASRQTGQNEKLFF
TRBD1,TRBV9,CASSASGTGGTEAFF
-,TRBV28,CASSPFGQGLVRAFF
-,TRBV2,CASRNSGPYEQYF
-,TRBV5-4,CASSLQRGDYEQYF
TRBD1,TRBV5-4,CASSLVVGTGYGYTF
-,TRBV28,CASSLFRASGNTIYF
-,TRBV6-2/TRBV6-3,CASSWGQYNEQFF
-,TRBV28,CASSLNRNTEAFF
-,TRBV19,CASSIGSQPQHF
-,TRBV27,CASRTGTSNTGELFF
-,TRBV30,CAWSGGGTRDQPQHF
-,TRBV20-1,CSASEAPPWYNEQFF
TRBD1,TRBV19,CASSRTGDGEQYF
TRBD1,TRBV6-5,CASSYRQGRNSPLHF
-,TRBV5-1,CASSLEVSYEQYF
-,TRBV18,CASSRISLSAEAFF
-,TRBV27,CASSLRSVGEQYF
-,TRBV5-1,CASSFRGERAGELFF
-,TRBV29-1,CSVVAGTGNQPQHF
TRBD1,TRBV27,CASRGTGGLSYNEQFF
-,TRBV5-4,CASSFGQRRTEAFF
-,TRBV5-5,CASSFSGDSKNIQYF
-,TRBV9,CASSVEQVPSYEQYF
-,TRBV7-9,CASSLVGGRDIRTEAFF
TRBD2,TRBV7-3,CASSLNGGSLYEQFF
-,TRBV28,CASTLDSSNQPQHF
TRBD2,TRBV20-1,CSGREDHEQYF
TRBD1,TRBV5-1,CASSLNPRTGKETQYF
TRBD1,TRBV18,CASSLDRVPNQPQHF
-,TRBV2,CASTKGGLAVSRSYEQYF
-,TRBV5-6,CASSLGVQGDEKLFF
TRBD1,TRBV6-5,CASRQGAYEQYF
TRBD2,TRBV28,CASSSTLPGLAGAVGELFF
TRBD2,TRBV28,CASSPGLALTDTQYF
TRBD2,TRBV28,CASSLPSIPLASGRADTQYF
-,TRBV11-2,CASNLDRTSTDTQYF
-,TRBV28,CASREQGASGNTIYF
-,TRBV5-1,CASSLWGSAGEKLFF
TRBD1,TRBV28,CASRGRQGSNYGYTF
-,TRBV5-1,CASSFSGREETQYF
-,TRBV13,CASSLGSPGYEQYF
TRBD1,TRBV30,CAWTGTGVGYGYTF
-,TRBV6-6,CASSYSDGRYNQPQHF
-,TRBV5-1,CASSLDGASGNTIYF
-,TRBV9,CASSVGQSYNEQFF
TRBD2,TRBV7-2,CASSLAVGLAALGEQFF
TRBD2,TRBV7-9,CASSPLALASQWDEQFF
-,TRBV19,CASSHPGSQDQPQHF
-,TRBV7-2,CASSLGLRNYGYTF
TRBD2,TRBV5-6,CASSDSGLGGVEQYF
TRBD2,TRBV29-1,CSVAGGIRVAGGEETQYF
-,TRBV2,CASRPRGGSYEQYF
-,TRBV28,CASSFDRGWSGEQFF
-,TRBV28,CASSSAYLRDTQYF